This T cell receptor (beta chain) was profiled in a study of control samples from healthy donors and cancer patients. The germline V and J ends were trimmed by 1 base and 4 bases, with 8 bases remaining between them. The CDR3 length is 14 residues. CDR1 is LGHDT and CDR2 is YNNKEL in the germline V gene (reference sequence). Produced via immunoSEQ multiplex PCR; TCRdb's table is partial and in-frame only. The sample includes 45,000 to 60,000 clones, around 95% seen only once; the top ten take around 3.7%. J is TRBJ1-3 and V is TRBV3-1 (or the pseudogene TRBV3-2); D is unresolved. This TCR came from a man aged 25 to 45 in good health. The specimen sequenced was blood. The CDR3 bases are TGTGCCAGCAGCCAAGGGTCAGTCGGAAACACCATATATTTT. Amino acid sequence: CASSQGSVGNTIYF.